Each of the 7 T cell receptor beta chains below was sequenced from the same sample in a study of blood T cell repertoires in COVID-19. Here immunoSEQ multiplex PCR was the method, and the copy in TCRdb shows in-frame clones only, minus some. The table has about 300,000 clones, around nine tenths seen once. Sequencing was performed on PBMCs or T cells enriched from blood (not recorded which). The receptor set was obtained from a woman aged 45-65 years who had been exposed to COVID-19.

In its sample, this clone was seen once. The rearrangement joins TRBV30 to TRBJ2-5, with TRBD1 as a possible D gene (6 bases). Trimming stripped 3 bases from V and 0 bases from J, with 11 bases between. Germline V lookup: CDR1 GTSNPN, CDR2 SVGIG (reference sequence). This CDR3 is 14 amino acids long. CDR3 coding DNA: TGTGCCTGGAGGACAGGATCCCACCAAGAGACCCAGTACTTC. Translating it yields CAWRTGSHQETQYF.

The chain uses TRBV5-1 and TRBJ2-2; 7 bases match TRBD1. The CDR3 is 16 residues long. Germline values: CDR1 SGHRS, CDR2 YFSETQ. J lost 1 base, V lost 5 bases, and 8 bases had no gene match. The CDR3 spells CASSIQGRRNTGELFF. The CDR3 coding sequence is TGCGCCAGCAGTATACAGGGGCGTCGGAACACCGGGGAGCTGTTTTTT. Full variable domain (outside the CDR3, taken from reference TRBV5-1 and TRBJ2-2): KAGVTQTPRYLIKTRGQQVTLSCSPISGHRSVSWYQQTPGQGLQFLFEYFSETQRNKGNFPGRFSGRQFSNSRSEMNVSTLELGDSALYLCASSIQGRRNTGELFFGEGSRLTVL.

This clone was detected a few times. This chain joins TRBV28 and TRBJ1-1; D call uncertain. This CDR3 has 14 amino acids. Trimming took 6 bases from V and 5 from J, leaving 16 bases between them. Germline values: CDR1 MDHEN, CDR2 SYDVKM. CDR3 sequence: CASRKTNPGTEAFF. The CDR3 nucleotides are TGTGCCAGCAGAAAAACAAACCCGGGAACTGAAGCTTTCTTT.

The gene calls are TRBV7-2 and TRBJ1-2; TRBD1 is a possible D gene (5 bases). The CDR3 totals 15 residues. Trimming took 5 bases from V and 2 from J, leaving 15 bases between them. The germline V gene has CDR1 SGHTA and CDR2 FQGNSA. DNA for the CDR3: TGTGCCAGCAGCGATTCCGGGGGAGGGAACTATGGCTACACCTTC. Protein: CASSDSGGGNYGYTF.

The chain couples TRBV2 to TRBJ1-5; D might be TRBD1 (5 bases). V was pared by 7 bases and J by 0 bases, with 13 bases between. The CDR3 is made up of 15 amino acids. Germline V gene lookup returns CDR1 SNHLY and CDR2 FYNNEI. The CDR3 nucleotides read TGTGCCAGCAATGGGGCAACGAATAGCAATCAGCCCCAGCATTTT. This codes for CASNGATNSNQPQHF.

This chain uses TRBV11-3 with TRBJ2-3; D gene ambiguous. The CDR3 loop spans 13 amino acids. V was shortened by 5 bases and J by 8 bases, with 14 bases between the two germline ends. The germline V gene encodes CDR1 SGHNT and CDR2 YENEEA. CDR3 in amino acids: CASSRNSVGTQYF. CDR3 in DNA: TGTGCCAGCAGCCGAAATTCGGTCGGTACGCAGTATTTT.

This chain uses TRBV10-3 with TRBJ2-7; unclear D gene. In germline, CDR1 is ENHRY, CDR2 SYGVKD. The CDR3 covers 16 residues. V was pared by 0 bases and J by 0 bases, with 12 bases between. Here the CDR3 reads CAISESNKPSSYEQYF. CDR3 DNA: TGTGCCATCAGTGAGTCTAATAAACCGAGCTCCTACGAGCAGTACTTC.